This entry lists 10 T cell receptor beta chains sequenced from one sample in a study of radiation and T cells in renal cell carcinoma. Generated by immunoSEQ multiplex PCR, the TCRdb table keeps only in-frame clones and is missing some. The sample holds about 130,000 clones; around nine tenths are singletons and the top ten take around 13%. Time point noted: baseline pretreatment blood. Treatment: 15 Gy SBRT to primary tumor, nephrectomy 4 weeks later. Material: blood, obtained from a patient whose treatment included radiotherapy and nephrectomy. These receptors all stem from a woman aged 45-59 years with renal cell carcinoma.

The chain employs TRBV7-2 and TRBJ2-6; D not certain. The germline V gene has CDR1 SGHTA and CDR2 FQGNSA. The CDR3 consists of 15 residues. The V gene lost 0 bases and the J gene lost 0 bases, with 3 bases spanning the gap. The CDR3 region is CASSLAISGANVLTF. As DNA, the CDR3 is TGTGCCAGCAGCTTAGCGATCTCTGGGGCCAACGTCCTGACTTTC.

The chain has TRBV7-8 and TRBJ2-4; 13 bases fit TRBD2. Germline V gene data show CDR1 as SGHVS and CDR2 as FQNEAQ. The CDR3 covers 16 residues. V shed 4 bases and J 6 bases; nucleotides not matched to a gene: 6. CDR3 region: CASSSGLAGIPNIQYF. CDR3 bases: TGTGCCAGCAGCTCGGGACTAGCGGGGATTCCAAACATTCAGTACTTC.

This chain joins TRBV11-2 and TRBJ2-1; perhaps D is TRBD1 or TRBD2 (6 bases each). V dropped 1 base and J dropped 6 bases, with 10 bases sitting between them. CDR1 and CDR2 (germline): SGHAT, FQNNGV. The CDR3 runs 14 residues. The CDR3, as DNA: TGTGCCAGCAGCTTAGCGGGGGCGACCAATGAGCAGTTCTTC. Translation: CASSLAGATNEQFF.

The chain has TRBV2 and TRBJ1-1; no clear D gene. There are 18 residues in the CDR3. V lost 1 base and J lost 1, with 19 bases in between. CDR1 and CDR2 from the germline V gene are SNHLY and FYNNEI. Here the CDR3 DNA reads TGTGCCAGCAGTGAAGGGAGCTTTGGGGTCCTGGGGAACACTGAAGCTTTCTTT. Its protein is CASSEGSFGVLGNTEAFF.

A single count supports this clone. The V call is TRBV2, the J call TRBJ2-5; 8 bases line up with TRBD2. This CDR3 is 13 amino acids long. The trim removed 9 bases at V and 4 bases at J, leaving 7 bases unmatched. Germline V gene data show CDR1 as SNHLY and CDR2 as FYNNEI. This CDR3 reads CARRASGSETQYF. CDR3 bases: TGTGCCAGGCGGGCTAGCGGGTCAGAGACCCAGTACTTC.

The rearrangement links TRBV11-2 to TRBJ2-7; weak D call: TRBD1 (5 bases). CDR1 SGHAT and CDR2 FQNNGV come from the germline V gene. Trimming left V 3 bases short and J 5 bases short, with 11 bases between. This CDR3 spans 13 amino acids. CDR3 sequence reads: CASSFSGSNEQYF. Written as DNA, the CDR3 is TGTGCCAGCAGCTTCTCAGGGTCTAACGAGCAGTACTTC.

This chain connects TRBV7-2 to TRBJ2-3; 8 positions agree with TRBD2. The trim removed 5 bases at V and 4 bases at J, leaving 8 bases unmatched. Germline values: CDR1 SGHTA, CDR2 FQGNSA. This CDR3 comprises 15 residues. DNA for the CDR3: TGTGCCAGCAGCAAAAACCCGGGGGGGCCAGATACGCAGTATTTT. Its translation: CASSKNPGGPDTQYF.

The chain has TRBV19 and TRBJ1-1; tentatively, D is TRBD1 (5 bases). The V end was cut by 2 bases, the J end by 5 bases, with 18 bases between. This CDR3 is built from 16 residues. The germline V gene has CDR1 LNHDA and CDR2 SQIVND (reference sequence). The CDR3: CASSIFQGNIGTEAFF. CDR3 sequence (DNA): TGTGCCAGTAGTATATTCCAGGGTAATATTGGTACTGAAGCTTTCTTT.

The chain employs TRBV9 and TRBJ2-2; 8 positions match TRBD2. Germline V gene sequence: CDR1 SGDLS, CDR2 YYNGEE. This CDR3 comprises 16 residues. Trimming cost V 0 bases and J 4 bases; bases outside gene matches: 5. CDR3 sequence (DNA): TGTGCCAGCAGCGTAGCAGCGGGGGTGTCCACCGGGGAGCTGTTTTTT. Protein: CASSVAAGVSTGELFF.

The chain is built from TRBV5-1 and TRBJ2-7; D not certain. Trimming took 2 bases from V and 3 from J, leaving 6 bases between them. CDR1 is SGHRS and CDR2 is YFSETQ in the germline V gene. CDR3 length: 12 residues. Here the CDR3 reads CASSFGNYEQYF. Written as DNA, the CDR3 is TGCGCCAGCAGCTTTGGGAACTACGAGCAGTACTTC.